Below, 27 T cell receptor beta chains from the same sample are listed, as sequenced in a study of blood T cell repertoires in COVID-19. The table came from immunoSEQ multiplex PCR; TCRdb's copy has only in-frame clones and leaves some out. The table includes 180,000 or so clones, roughly 81% detected once. The sample taken for sequencing was peripheral blood. The receptors shown here come from a woman older than 75 with COVID-19, enrolled during active disease.

This clone showed up just a few times. The chain joins TRBV11-3 to TRBJ2-2; 10 nucleotides agree with TRBD1. Germline CDR1 reads SGHNT; CDR2 reads YENEEA. The CDR3 is 18 amino acids. V lost 5 bases and J lost 0; bases outside the gene matches: 9. The CDR3 region is CASSPGTGAPANTGELFF. CDR3 DNA sequence: TGTGCCAGCAGCCCAGGGACAGGGGCACCCGCGAACACCGGGGAGCTGTTTTTT.

V and J are TRBV6-5 and TRBJ1-2; D remains ambiguous. This CDR3 has 15 residues. V was pared by 0 bases and J by 4 bases, with 12 bases between. Per germline, CDR1 MNHEY and CDR2 SVGAGI. The CDR3 DNA sequence: TGTGCCAGCAGTTACTCGAAGAACTCCTTCTATGGCTACACCTTC. This encodes CASSYSKNSFYGYTF.

This clone has just one count. The chain uses TRBV19 and TRBJ2-7; TRBD1 aligns across 7 bases. The CDR3 sequence is 15 residues long. CDR1 and CDR2 from the germline V gene are LNHDA and SQIVND (reference sequence). Trimming at V came to 5 bases and at J to 0 bases, leaving 7 bases not matched to a gene. The CDR3 here is CASSPPGTVSYEQYF. Here the CDR3 DNA reads TGTGCCAGTAGTCCCCCCGGGACAGTCTCCTACGAGCAGTACTTC.

The chain carries TRBV6-4 and TRBJ2-2, with 9 positions matching TRBD1. Germline-derived CDR1 and CDR2 are MRHNA and SNTAGT. This CDR3 is built from 16 residues. Unmatched junction bases numbered 9, after V lost 6 bases and J lost 4 bases. In DNA form, the CDR3 reads TGTGCCAGCAGGTACCCGGGACAGGGACCCACCGGGGAGCTGTTTTTT. Its translation is CASRYPGQGPTGELFF.

A single count supports this clone. The chain joins TRBV7-9 to TRBJ2-7; the D gene is possibly TRBD2 (6 bases). Germline CDR1 reads SEHNR; CDR2 reads FQNEAQ (reference sequence). CDR3 length: 14 amino acids. V was cut by 1 base and J by 3 bases, with 10 bases left in between. CDR3 in DNA: TGTGCCAGCAGCTTAGGAGGGGACTTCTACGAGCAGTACTTC. Translating it yields CASSLGGDFYEQYF.

The J gene is TRBJ2-1, the V gene TRBV19; 8 nucleotides match TRBD1. The junction had 11 bases not matched to a gene; V was cut back by 1 base and J by 3 bases. The germline V gene has CDR1 LNHDA and CDR2 SQIVND (reference sequence). This CDR3 is built from 18 residues. CDR3 protein: CASSIGQGANTIYNEQFF. The CDR3 DNA sequence: TGTGCCAGTAGTATAGGTCAGGGGGCTAATACGATCTACAATGAGCAGTTCTTC.

This chain uses TRBV2 with TRBJ2-1, with D maybe TRBD1 (5 bases). CDR3 size: 14 residues. V lost 7 bases, J lost 6 bases, and 16 bases lay in between. The germline CDR1 and CDR2 sequences are SNHLY and FYNNEI. CDR3: CASMGRAVGNEQFF. The CDR3 DNA sequence: TGTGCCAGCATGGGCAGGGCTGTTGGCAATGAGCAGTTCTTC.

The chain joins TRBV2 to TRBJ2-7, with 10 bases fitting TRBD2. Germline V gene lookup returns CDR1 SNHLY and CDR2 FYNNEI. CDR3 length: 13 residues. Trimming removed 8 bases from V and 5 bases from J; junction bases left unmatched: 6. CDR3 residues: CASSSGSRHEQYF. In nucleotides, the CDR3 is TGTGCCAGCTCTAGCGGGAGTAGACACGAGCAGTACTTC. The entire variable domain, with the rest obtained from reference TRBV2 and TRBJ2-7, is as follows: EPEVTQTPSHQVTQMGQEVILRCVPISNHLYFYWYRQILGQKVEFLVSFYNNEISEKSEIFDDQFSVERPDGSNFTLKIRSTKLEDSAMYFCASSSGSRHEQYFGPGTRLTVT.

The chain joins TRBV18 to TRBJ2-4, with 8 bases aligning to TRBD1. Trimming removed 0 bases from V and 3 bases from J; junction bases left unmatched: 10. Per the germline V gene, CDR1 is KGHSH and CDR2 is LQKENI. This CDR3 is built from 18 residues. This CDR3 is CASSPPSGTGQGKNIQYF. The DNA for the CDR3 is TGTGCCAGCTCACCACCGTCCGGGACAGGACAGGGCAAAAACATTCAGTACTTC.

Details on this clone: The junction does not match germline at one end; this may be a read error. The chain is built from TRBV7-6 and TRBJ2-1, with 8 bases fitting TRBD2. Germline loops: CDR1 SGHVS, CDR2 FNYEAQ. The CDR3 totals 12 residues. The CDR3 here is CASSSPKRESIF. The CDR3 nucleotides read TGTGCCAGCAGCTCTCCAAAGCGGGAGAGCATCTTC.

The chain employs TRBV28 and TRBJ2-7, with 7 positions matching TRBD1. The CDR3 has 14 amino acids. Unmatched junction bases numbered 5, after V lost 5 bases and J lost 1 base. Germline-derived CDR1 and CDR2 are MDHEN and SYDVKM. CDR3 sequence: CASSTPGQSYEQYF. CDR3 coding DNA: TGTGCCAGCAGTACCCCGGGACAGTCCTACGAGCAGTACTTC.

The rearrangement uses TRBV7-2 and TRBJ1-1; D might be TRBD1 (6 bases). CDR1 is SGHTA, CDR2 FQGNSA, per germline. The V and J ends lost 6 bases and 10 bases respectively, with 15 bases between them. The CDR3 has 12 amino acids. The CDR3 bases are TGTGCCAGCAGTATACCCGGGGGGCGAGCTTTCTTT. Its protein product is CASSIPGGRAFF.

The chain has TRBV5-4 and TRBJ1-2; D perhaps matches TRBD1 (6 bases). This CDR3 is built from 14 residues. Deletions cut 2 bases from V and 3 bases from J, with 11 bases between. Germline V gene lookup returns CDR1 SGHNT and CDR2 YYREEE (reference sequence). CDR3 DNA sequence: TGTGCCAGCAGCTTCTCACAGGGTTACTATGGCTACACCTTC. It yields the protein CASSFSQGYYGYTF.

This chain links TRBV21-1 with TRBJ1-1. TRBV21-1 represents a pseudogene. This CDR3 spans 16 amino acids. The chain's CDR3 is CASKKGGSGMNTEAFF. CDR3 DNA sequence: TGTGCCAGTAAAAAGGGGGGGTCAGGTATGAACACTGAAGCTTTCTTT.

The chain employs TRBV3-1 (or the pseudogene TRBV3-2) and TRBJ2-5; possible D gene TRBD1, 5 bases. This CDR3 is 16 amino acids long. Germline V CDR1 and CDR2: LGHDT, YNNKEL (reference sequence). The ends were cut back, 0 bases at V and 3 bases at J, with 14 bases in the middle. The CDR3 nucleotides are TGTGCCAGCAGCCAAGATATAAAGGGGCCTAAAGAGACCCAGTACTTC. Its translation: CASSQDIKGPKETQYF.

This chain connects TRBV18 to TRBJ2-7, with D perhaps matching TRBD2 (5 bases). CDR3 size: 12 residues. V shed 4 bases and J shed 5 bases, with 9 bases lying between them. Germline V gene sequence: CDR1 KGHSH, CDR2 LQKENI. The CDR3 sequence: CASSRLGDEQYF. The CDR3 DNA is TGTGCCAGCTCACGCCTCGGGGACGAGCAGTACTTC.

The chain carries TRBV7-8 and TRBJ2-7, with 7 nucleotides matching TRBD1. CDR3 length: 16 amino acids. The ends lost 5 bases at V and 0 bases at J; junction bases unmatched: 10. The V gene's germline CDR1 is SGHVS and CDR2 FQNEAQ. The CDR3 loop is CASSSRNRDSSYEQYF. The DNA of the CDR3 is TGTGCCAGCAGCAGCCGAAACCGGGACAGCTCCTACGAGCAGTACTTC.

Written as DNA, the CDR3 is TGTGCCAGCAGCCAAGGGGGACACCTTAATGAAAAACTGTTTTTT. It is translated as CASSQGGHLNEKLFF. The chain links TRBV11-2 to TRBJ1-4; D perhaps matches TRBD1 (6 bases). Germline V gives CDR1 SGHAT, CDR2 FQNNGV. The CDR3 runs 15 residues. Trimming left V 5 bases short and J 4 bases short, with 14 bases between. The full variable domain, in which reference TRBV11-2 and TRBJ1-4 provide the parts outside the CDR3, is EAGVAQSPRYKIIEKRQSVAFWCNPISGHATLYWYQQILGQGPKLLIQFQNNGVVDDSQLPKDRFSAERLKGVDSTLKIQPAKLEDSAVYLCASSQGGHLNEKLFFGSGTQLSVL.

The rearrangement links TRBV27 to TRBJ1-4; 7 bases agree with TRBD1. The CDR3 consists of 16 residues. Germline V gene data show CDR1 as MNHEY and CDR2 as SMNVEV (reference sequence). The V gene end was trimmed by 3 bases and the J gene end by 4 bases; junction bases not matched to a gene: 8. This CDR3 is CASSFRRGTGNEKLFF. The CDR3 nucleotides read TGTGCCAGCAGTTTCCGCAGGGGGACGGGTAATGAAAAACTGTTTTTT.

V is TRBV7-8 and J is TRBJ1-3; D remains unclear. Trimming removed 5 bases at V and 0 bases at J, with 11 bases between. CDR1 is SGHVS, CDR2 FQNEAQ, per germline. The CDR3 loop spans 15 amino acids. This CDR3 is CASSLNRDSGNTIYF. CDR3 coding DNA: TGTGCCAGCAGCCTAAACAGAGACTCTGGAAACACCATATATTTT.

The rearrangement uses TRBV5-1 and TRBJ2-5; TRBD1 is a possible D gene (5 bases). V lost 0 bases, J lost 4 bases, and 10 bases lay in between. Germline V gene data show CDR1 as SGHRS and CDR2 as YFSETQ. The CDR3 is made up of 14 amino acids. CDR3 sequence: CASSLEGRGETQYF. In DNA form, the CDR3 reads TGCGCCAGCAGCTTGGAGGGGCGCGGAGAGACCCAGTACTTC.

This sequence joins TRBV29-1 and TRBJ2-1, with D possibly being TRBD2 (6 bases). V lost 4 bases to trimming and J lost 2 bases, with 12 bases between them. This CDR3 comprises 14 residues. The germline gives CDR1 SQVTM, CDR2 ANQGSEA. CDR3 region: CSVGRENTYNEQFF. CDR3 DNA sequence: TGCAGCGTTGGGAGGGAAAACACCTACAATGAGCAGTTCTTC.

This clone appeared a few times. V gene TRBV6-2 or TRBV6-3 combines with J gene TRBJ2-1; TRBD2 matches 8 bases. J gave up 8 bases and V 4 bases, and 7 bases lay outside the gene matches. In germline, CDR1 is MNHEY, CDR2 SVGEGT. The CDR3 runs 14 residues. This chain's CDR3 is CASSSREGLYEQFF. The CDR3 DNA sequence: TGTGCCAGCAGTTCACGGGAGGGCCTCTATGAGCAGTTCTTC.

The chain has TRBV7-2 and TRBJ2-3; 12 bases agree with TRBD2. Germline V CDR1 and CDR2: SGHTA, FQGNSA. Losses at the gene ends were 8 bases for V and 4 bases for J; bases not matched to a gene: 7. The CDR3 totals 15 residues. The CDR3 spells CASSLAGGRADTQYF. CDR3 sequence (DNA): TGTGCCAGCTCACTAGCGGGGGGCCGGGCAGATACGCAGTATTTT. Combining the CDR3 with reference TRBV7-2 and TRBJ2-3 gives the whole variable domain GAGVSQSPSNKVTEKGKDVELRCDPISGHTALYWYRQSLGQGLEFLIYFQGNSAPDKSGLPSDRFSAERTGGSVSTLTIQRTQQEDSAVYLCASSLAGGRADTQYFGPGTRLTVL.

J is TRBJ1-2 and V is TRBV6-2 or TRBV6-3, with D hard to call. Germline V gene sequence: CDR1 MNHEY, CDR2 SVGEGT. V shed 5 bases and J shed 4 bases, with 17 bases lying between them. This CDR3 has 15 amino acids. The CDR3 region has the DNA TGTGCCAGCAGTCCCCGTGAGGGAACCCTCTATGGCTACACCTTC. It encodes CASSPREGTLYGYTF.

The J gene is TRBJ2-5, the V gene TRBV6-5; TRBD1 might be the D (5 bases). The CDR3 is 13 residues long. Per the germline V gene, CDR1 is MNHEY and CDR2 is SVGAGI. V gave up 4 bases and J gave up 0 bases, with 6 bases separating them. CDR3 bases: TGTGCCAGCAGTTCAGGGTACCAAGAGACCCAGTACTTC. Translation: CASSSGYQETQYF.

The chain is built from TRBV19 and TRBJ2-6, with D possibly TRBD2 on 6 matching bases. Germline assignment: CDR1 LNHDA and CDR2 SQIVND (reference sequence). The CDR3 loop spans 18 amino acids. Trimming removed 6 bases from V and 4 bases from J, with 22 bases in between. The DNA of the CDR3 is TGTGCCAGTAGGGACTACCGGGACCCAGGGTTGGGGGCCAACGTCCTGACTTTC. As protein: CASRDYRDPGLGANVLTF.